The next 22 T cell receptor beta chains were all read from a single sample in a study of T cell repertoires in cytomegalovirus infection (dated by TCRdb to between 2019 and 2020). Sequencing used an Illumina HiSeq 1500. TCRdb handled the public reads itself, with Q25 trimming in fastp and clone calling in MiXCR, and kept productive beta chains. Each entry is one CDR3 protein sequence, shown with its most common DNA and genes. For this sample the table gives 230,000 or so distinct CDR3 sequences, of which approximately 15% were detected only once. In total, the top ten clones hold roughly 45% of the sample. The sequenced sample consisted of CD8+ T cells from PBMCs. Receptors originate from a human donor in good health (CMV status not recorded). Some clones in this sample may be carry-over from other donors' samples.

The chain has TRBV6-1 and TRBJ2-3; 10 bases are shared with TRBD2. Trimming cost V 5 bases and J 6 bases; bases outside gene matches: 8. CDR1 MNHNS and CDR2 SASEGT come from the germline V gene. This CDR3 has 15 amino acids. CDR3 loop: CASSQLAGRPDTQYF. CDR3 nucleotide sequence: TGTGCCAGCAGTCAACTAGCGGGGAGGCCTGATACGCAGTATTTT.

In this sample, this clonotype turned up many times. The gene calls are TRBV28 and TRBJ1-5, with D unresolved. The germline V gene has CDR1 MDHEN and CDR2 SYDVKM. This CDR3 is built from 16 residues. With 5 bases removed from V and 0 bases from J, the gap between germline ends came to 14 bases. Here the CDR3 reads CASSPAMRGSNQPQHF. The CDR3 region has the DNA TGTGCCAGCAGTCCCGCCATGCGGGGTAGCAATCAGCCCCAGCATTTT.

Many counts were recorded for this clonotype. The chain has TRBV6-1 and TRBJ2-7, with D possibly TRBD2 on 6 matching bases. The length of the CDR3 is 15 residues. CDR1 MNHNS and CDR2 SASEGT come from the germline V gene. The V end lost 8 bases, the J end lost 4 bases, and 21 bases lay between the germline ends. The chain's CDR3 is CASSLLASGGYEQYF. The DNA for the CDR3 is TGTGCCAGCTCACTTCTAGCGTCCGGGGGATACGAGCAGTACTTC.

This clonotype has just a few counts. The chain is built from TRBV28 and TRBJ1-3, with TRBD1 as a possible D gene (5 bases). Germline V gene lookup returns CDR1 MDHEN and CDR2 SYDVKM. The CDR3 extends over 16 amino acids. V was clipped by 6 bases and J by 0 bases, with 15 bases between them. CDR3 region: CASRAPAGGSGNTIYF. The DNA for the CDR3 is TGTGCCAGCAGAGCCCCTGCGGGGGGCTCTGGAAACACCATATATTTT.

Ten or more counts support this clonotype. V is TRBV6-5 and J is TRBJ1-2; 9 bases agree with TRBD1. Germline V gene sequence: CDR1 MNHEY, CDR2 SVGAGI. The CDR3 totals 15 residues. The V gene end was trimmed by 0 bases and the J gene end by 7 bases; junction bases not matched to a gene: 6. This chain's CDR3 is CASSYSTGGFAGYTF. CDR3 DNA sequence: TGTGCCAGCAGTTACTCGACAGGGGGATTCGCTGGCTACACCTTC.

This clonotype was seen a handful of times. The chain combines TRBV20-1 with TRBJ2-7; no firm D call. Germline-derived CDR1 and CDR2 are DFQATT and SNEGSKA (reference sequence). V lost 5 bases and J 0 bases, leaving 11 bases between the germline ends. CDR3 length equals 13 residues. The DNA for the CDR3 is TGCAGTGCTTCACCAATAGGCTCCTACGAGCAGTACTTC. It translates to CSASPIGSYEQYF.

This clonotype has at least ten counts. The chain joins TRBV7-2 to TRBJ1-5; 7 bases fit TRBD1. From germline, CDR1 is SGHTA and CDR2 FQGNSA. The CDR3 runs to 15 residues. The V gene end was trimmed by 3 bases and the J gene end by 7 bases; junction bases not matched to a gene: 9. The CDR3 region has the DNA TGTGCCAGCAGCTTTTTGTTAGGGGGCGAACAGCCCCAGCATTTT. This encodes CASSFLLGGEQPQHF.

Many counts were recorded for this clonotype. One end of the junction does not line up with germline, which may come from a read error. The chain carries TRBV7-7 and TRBJ2-1; D ambiguous. Germline loops: CDR1 SSHAT, CDR2 FNYEAQ (reference sequence). The CDR3 totals 14 residues. The CDR3 is CASSQITLNNEQFF. The CDR3, as DNA: TGTGCTAGCAGCCAAATCACACTCAACAATGAGCAGTTCTTC.

This clonotype showed up just a few times. CDR3 sequence (DNA): TGTGCCACCAGCAGAGATCTCGCGGCAGCCTACGAGCAGTACTTC. Amino acids: CATSRDLAAAYEQYF. The chain recombines TRBV15 with TRBJ2-7; D gene unclear. Trimming pared 0 bases from V and 2 bases from J, leaving 11 bases between. The CDR3 consists of 15 residues. Germline CDR1 is LNHNV and CDR2 is YYDKDF (reference sequence). Full variable domain (missing parts from reference TRBV15 and TRBJ2-7): DAMVIQNPRYQVTQFGKPVTLSCSQTLNHNVMYWYQQKSSQAPKLLFHYYDKDFNNEADTPDNFQSRRPNTSFCFLDIRSPGLGDTAMYLCATSRDLAAAYEQYFGPGTRLTVT.

As concerns this clonotype: A much larger clone lies one base from this, so it may be a read error. The J gene is TRBJ2-2, the V gene TRBV2; D may be TRBD1 or TRBD2 (5 bases each). The germline V gene encodes CDR1 SNHLY and CDR2 FYNNEI. V was cut by 6 bases and J by 5 bases, with 13 bases left in between. This CDR3 region has 14 residues. The CDR3 loop reads CASRNCGGTGELFF. In nucleotides, the CDR3 is TGTGCCAGCAGGAATTGTGGGGGTACCGGGGAGCTGTTTTTT.

This clonotype appeared many times. The J gene is TRBJ2-2, the V gene TRBV7-2, with D possibly TRBD2 on 5 matching bases. Trimming removed 1 base from V and 8 bases from J, with 8 bases in between. CDR1 and CDR2 (germline): SGHTA, FQGNSA. The CDR3 contains 13 residues. The CDR3 is CASSLDPGGELFF. CDR3 nucleotide sequence: TGTGCCAGCAGCTTAGACCCGGGGGGGGAGCTGTTTTTT.

The chain employs TRBV2 and TRBJ2-7; no definite D call. The CDR3 has 8 amino acids. The V gene lost 6 bases and the J gene lost 7 bases, with 1 base spanning the gap. Per the germline V gene, CDR1 is SNHLY and CDR2 is FYNNEI. In DNA form, the CDR3 reads TGTGCCAGCAGAGAGCAGTACTTC. As protein: CASREQYF.

The V gene is TRBV7-9, the J gene TRBJ2-3; tentatively, D is TRBD1 (5 bases). Per germline, CDR1 SEHNR and CDR2 FQNEAQ (reference sequence). Trimming cost V 5 bases and J 11 bases, with 20 bases left between them. This CDR3 spans 14 amino acids. For the CDR3, the DNA is TGTGCCAGCAGCCACGACAGTGGGCAGGTGGTGCAGTATTTT. This sequence encodes CASSHDSGQVVQYF.

The chain couples TRBV20-1 to TRBJ2-3; D assignment may be TRBD1 or TRBD2 (5 bases each). V was pared by 6 bases and J by 2 bases, with 12 bases between. Germline loops: CDR1 DFQATT, CDR2 SNEGSKA (reference sequence). This CDR3 contains 13 residues. The CDR3 DNA reads as TGCAGTGCCAGGTGGGGGATCACAGATACGCAGTATTTT. This sequence encodes CSARWGITDTQYF.

This chain uses TRBV15 with TRBJ1-3; D is perhaps TRBD1 (6 bases). This CDR3 has 14 residues. The V gene lost 11 bases and the J gene lost 7 bases, with 21 bases spanning the gap. Germline V gene lookup returns CDR1 LNHNV and CDR2 YYDKDF (reference sequence). CDR3 in amino acids: CAAKKAQGMNTIYF. CDR3 DNA sequence: TGTGCCGCCAAAAAGGCACAGGGAATGAACACCATATATTTT. Full variable domain (missing parts from reference TRBV15 and TRBJ1-3): DAMVIQNPRYQVTQFGKPVTLSCSQTLNHNVMYWYQQKSSQAPKLLFHYYDKDFNNEADTPDNFQSRRPNTSFCFLDIRSPGLGDTAMYLCAAKKAQGMNTIYFGEGSWLTVV.

A few counts support this clonotype. DNA for the CDR3: TGTGCCAGCAGTTACCGACAGGGGGATATTAGCAATCAGCCCCAGCATTTT. As protein: CASSYRQGDISNQPQHF. The gene calls are TRBV28 and TRBJ1-5; 9 bases are shared with TRBD1. The junction had 7 bases not matched to a gene; V was cut back by 4 bases and J by 0 bases. The CDR3 consists of 17 residues. Germline loops: CDR1 MDHEN, CDR2 SYDVKM. Variable domain in full (rest from reference TRBV28 and TRBJ1-5): DVKVTQSSRYLVKRTGEKVFLECVQDMDHENMFWYRQDPGLGLRLIYFSYDVKMKEKGDIPEGYSVSREKKERFSLILESASTNQTSMYLCASSYRQGDISNQPQHFGDGTRLSIL.

In its sample, this clonotype was seen many times. V and J are TRBV4-1 and TRBJ1-1, with TRBD1 matching 10 bases. This CDR3 region has 15 residues. CDR1 is MGHRA and CDR2 is YSYEKL in the germline V gene. J gave up 4 bases and V 0 bases, and 2 bases lay outside the gene matches. The CDR3 loop is CASSQDRDRGTEAFF. The CDR3, as DNA: TGCGCCAGCAGCCAAGATCGGGACAGGGGCACTGAAGCTTTCTTT.

This clonotype was seen ten or more times. This chain uses TRBV20-1 with TRBJ2-3, with D uncertain. The CDR3 is 12 amino acids. Trimming removed 5 bases from V and 4 bases from J, with 10 bases in between. Germline values: CDR1 DFQATT, CDR2 SNEGSKA (reference sequence). DNA of the CDR3: TGCAGTGCTTCCGGGCTGGCAGATACGCAGTATTTT. Amino acid sequence: CSASGLADTQYF.

There are many counts of this clonotype. The CDR3 region has the DNA TGTGCCAGCAGTTATTCTCGTTGGACAGGGGGCAACGAGCAGTACTTC. This encodes CASSYSRWTGGNEQYF. The V gene is TRBV6-1, the J gene TRBJ2-7; TRBD1 matches at 11 bases. V trimming: 5 bases; J trimming: 5 bases; junction bases outside the gene matches: 11. CDR3 length equals 16 residues. CDR1 is MNHNS and CDR2 is SASEGT in the germline V gene.

CDR3 region: CATRGRRETQYF. CDR3 sequence (DNA): TGTGCCACCCGGGGGCGCCGGGAGACCCAGTACTTC. The chain combines TRBV2 with TRBJ2-5, with D perhaps being TRBD1 or TRBD2 (6 bases each). Trimming stripped 10 bases from V and 5 bases from J, with 14 bases between. Germline CDR1 and CDR2: SNHLY and FYNNEI. CDR3 length: 12 residues. Variable domain in full (rest from reference TRBV2 and TRBJ2-5): EPEVTQTPSHQVTQMGQEVILRCVPISNHLYFYWYRQILGQKVEFLVSFYNNEISEKSEIFDDQFSVERPDGSNFTLKIRSTKLEDSAMYFCATRGRRETQYFGPGTRLLVL.

The gene calls are TRBV20-1 and TRBJ2-3, with D perhaps TRBD2 (6 bases). Deletions cut 3 bases from V and 3 bases from J, with 13 bases between. CDR3 length: 14 residues. Looked up from germline, CDR1 is DFQATT and CDR2 is SNEGSKA (reference sequence). The CDR3 spells CSASAGLGTDTQYF. Here the CDR3 DNA reads TGCAGTGCTAGTGCGGGGCTGGGGACAGATACGCAGTATTTT.

CDR3 loop: CSVGPRTSSYEQYF. The CDR3 region has the DNA TGCAGTGTTGGTCCGAGGACTAGCTCCTACGAGCAGTACTTC. V gene TRBV20-1 combines with J gene TRBJ2-7; 7 nucleotides align to TRBD2. CDR3 length: 14 residues. Germline CDR1 DFQATT, CDR2 SNEGSKA (reference sequence). Trimming took 7 bases from V and 0 from J; bases not matched to a gene: 9.